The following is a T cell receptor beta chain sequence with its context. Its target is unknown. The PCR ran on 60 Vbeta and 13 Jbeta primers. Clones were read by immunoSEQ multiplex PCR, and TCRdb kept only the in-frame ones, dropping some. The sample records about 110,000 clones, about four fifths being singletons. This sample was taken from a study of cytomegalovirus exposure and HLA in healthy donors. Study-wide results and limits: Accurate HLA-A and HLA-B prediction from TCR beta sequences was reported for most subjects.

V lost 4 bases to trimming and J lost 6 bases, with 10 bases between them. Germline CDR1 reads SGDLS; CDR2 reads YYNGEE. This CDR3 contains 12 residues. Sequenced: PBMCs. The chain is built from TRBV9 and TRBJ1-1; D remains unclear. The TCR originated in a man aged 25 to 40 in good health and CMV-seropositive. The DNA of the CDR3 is TGTGCCAGCAGCCCCACGGAGGCTGAAGCTTTCTTT. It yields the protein CASSPTEAEAFF.